These 25 T cell receptor beta chains were sequenced from one sample in a study of CD8+CD57+ T cells in acquired aplastic anemia. For sequencing, patients were chosen who had shown expansion of CD8+CD57+ cells by flow cytometry. It was genomic DNA that served as the template for profiling TCR beta VDJ and CDR3. Using its own MiXCR run on the reads, TCRdb lists one record per CDR3 protein. The repertoire holds 95,000 to 150,000 distinct CDR3 sequences, with approximately 36% as singletons. The specimen was sorted CD4+, CD8+, or CD8+CD57+ T cells (not recorded which) from PBMCs. These receptors were taken from a human donor with aplastic anemia.

This clonotype was counted at least ten times. The genes are TRBV12-3 or TRBV12-4 and TRBJ1-1; possibly TRBD1 for D (5 bases). Between the trimmed V and J ends, which lost 5 bases and 11 bases, there was a span of 15 bases. This CDR3 has 12 residues. The CDR3 here is CASSPRQMAAFF. CDR3 DNA sequence: TGTGCCAGCAGTCCCCGACAGATGGCGGCTTTCTTT.

V usage is TRBV2 and J usage is TRBJ1-2; no reliable D call. CDR3 length: 15 amino acids. Trimming removed 7 bases at V and 3 bases at J, with 18 bases between. Germline CDR1 reads SNHLY; CDR2 reads FYNNEI. CDR3 sequence: CASIEAAAGDYGYTF. The CDR3 bases are TGTGCCAGCATAGAAGCGGCAGCAGGAGACTATGGCTACACCTTC.

The J gene is TRBJ2-7, the V gene TRBV11-2; 14 bases are a match to TRBD2. The junction had 10 bases not matched to a gene; V was cut back by 5 bases and J by 7 bases. There are 16 residues in the CDR3. From germline, CDR1 is SGHAT and CDR2 FQNNGV. The CDR3 loop reads CASSLQTSGGVGEQYF. The CDR3 nucleotides read TGTGCCAGCAGCCTCCAGACTAGCGGGGGGGTCGGGGAGCAGTACTTC.

There are many counts of this clonotype. The rearrangement links TRBV4-2 to TRBJ2-1; D is possibly TRBD2 (5 bases). CDR3 length: 16 residues. Germline V lookup: CDR1 LGHNA, CDR2 YNFKEQ. The V gene lost 0 bases and the J gene lost 4 bases, with 13 bases spanning the gap. The DNA for the CDR3 is TGTGCCAGCAGCCAAGATTCGGGAACAGCGTACAATGAGCAGTTCTTC. Amino acid sequence: CASSQDSGTAYNEQFF.

This clonotype was seen at least ten times. The chain couples TRBV20-1 to TRBJ1-2; 8 bases line up with TRBD1. Unmatched junction bases numbered 5, after V lost 5 bases and J lost 0 bases. CDR3 size: 14 residues. Germline lookup yields CDR1 DFQATT and CDR2 SNEGSKA (reference sequence). In DNA, the CDR3 is TGCAGTGCTCGACAGGGGTCGACTAACTATGGCTACACCTTC. Translated: CSARQGSTNYGYTF.

The gene calls are TRBV10-3 and TRBJ1-2, with 7 bases identical to TRBD1. The trim removed 10 bases at V and 2 bases at J, leaving 4 bases unmatched. Germline V gene data show CDR1 as ENHRY and CDR2 as SYGVKD. This CDR3 has 12 residues. The CDR3 DNA reads as TGTGCCAGTTTGGACAGGAACTATGGCTACACCTTC. It is translated as CASLDRNYGYTF.

A remark on this clonotype: The junction departs from the called germline gene at one end, perhaps through a read error. The chain has TRBV12-5 and TRBJ1-1, with a tentative D call TRBD1 (6 bases). The CDR3 contains 13 residues. Germline V CDR1 and CDR2: LGHNT, FRNRAP. As DNA, the CDR3 is TGTGCTAGTAGTGTAGGGGGGAACACTGAAGCTTCCTTT. This translates into CASSVGGNTEASF. Using reference TRBV12-5 and TRBJ1-1 for the parts outside the CDR3, the full variable domain is DARVTQTPRHKVTEMGQEVTMRCQPILGHNTVFWYRQTMMQGLELLAYFRNRAPLDDSGMPKDRFSAEMPDATLATLKIQPSEPRDSAVYFCASSVGGNTEASFGQGTRLTVV.

This rearrangement joins TRBV2 to TRBJ2-7; 11 bases line up with TRBD2. Germline-derived CDR1 and CDR2 are SNHLY and FYNNEI. The J segment lost 1 base and the V segment lost 6 bases, leaving 5 bases of the junction unmatched. CDR3 length equals 15 residues. The CDR3 spells CASRPTSGGSYEQYV. The CDR3 DNA sequence: TGTGCCAGCAGACCCACTAGCGGGGGATCCTACGAGCAGTACGTC.

This clonotype was observed at least ten times. The V call is TRBV5-1, the J call TRBJ1-1; no clear D gene. CDR1 is SGHRS and CDR2 is YFSETQ in the germline V gene. Trimming removed 0 bases from V and 1 base from J, with 10 bases in between. The CDR3 sequence is 15 residues long. The CDR3 here is CASSLGRFGNTEAFF. CDR3 coding DNA: TGCGCCAGCAGCTTGGGTCGGTTCGGGAACACTGAAGCTTTCTTT.

This clonotype was detected ten times or more. The CDR3 bases are TGTGCCAGCAGCTTAGTAGGCACTCCTCCTTTGGGGGAGCAGTACTTC. Amino acid sequence: CASSLVGTPPLGEQYF. The gene calls are TRBV7-2 and TRBJ2-7; D is uncertain. This CDR3 spans 16 amino acids. The V end lost 1 base, the J end lost 7 bases, and 20 bases lay between the germline ends. Germline CDR1 and CDR2: SGHTA and FQGNSA.

The chain carries TRBV7-2 and TRBJ2-7; D is uncertain. The CDR3 runs 13 residues. V was pared by 5 bases and J by 3 bases, with 11 bases between. Per germline, CDR1 SGHTA and CDR2 FQGNSA. CDR3 in amino acids: CASSPHRFYEQYF. The CDR3 DNA sequence: TGTGCCAGCAGCCCCCATCGGTTCTACGAGCAGTACTTC.

A word on this clonotype: Compared with germline, one end of the junction differs, possibly owing to a read error. The J gene is TRBJ2-3, the V gene TRBV19; 10 bases match TRBD2. CDR1 LNHDA and CDR2 SQIVND come from the germline V gene (reference sequence). This CDR3 contains 18 residues. CDR3 sequence reads: CASSKVAGGYGSTDMQYF. CDR3 nucleotide sequence: TGTGCCAGTAGTAAAGTAGCGGGGGGCTATGGTTCCACAGATATGCAGTATTTT.

The sample holds many counts of this clonotype. The genes are TRBV27 and TRBJ2-7, with D possibly being TRBD1 or TRBD2 (5 bases each). CDR3 size: 14 residues. The V end lost 10 bases, the J end lost 7 bases, and 23 bases lay between the germline ends. Germline assignment: CDR1 MNHEY and CDR2 SMNVEV (reference sequence). CDR3 nucleotides: TGTGCCACCAGGGAGACACCTCAAAGGTCGGAGCAGTACGTC. Translating it yields CATRETPQRSEQYV.

This clonotype was seen a handful of times. The rearrangement links TRBV11-1 to TRBJ1-2; 12 bases map to TRBD1. In germline, CDR1 is SGHAT, CDR2 FQDESV (reference sequence). V lost 5 bases, J lost 12 bases, and 16 bases stayed unmatched. The CDR3 covers 16 residues. CDR3: CASSPLGGQGAQVNTF. The CDR3 nucleotides are TGTGCCAGCAGCCCCCTTGGGGGACAGGGGGCCCAGGTGAACACCTTC.

This clonotype was seen repeatedly, ten times or more. The V and J genes are TRBV29-1 and TRBJ2-7; D unresolved. Trimming took off 2 bases at V and 1 base at J, with 15 bases between the two ends. This CDR3 spans 15 amino acids. Germline CDR1 SQVTM, CDR2 ANQGSEA. The CDR3 reads CSVERGAGSSYEQYF. For the CDR3, the DNA is TGCAGCGTTGAACGAGGAGCTGGCTCTTCCTACGAGCAGTACTTC.

In regard to this clonotype: This sequence may be a read error, since a much larger clone differs from it by one base. The chain combines TRBV5-5 with TRBJ2-7; 7 nucleotides align to TRBD1. The trim removed 0 bases at V and 2 bases at J, leaving 2 bases unmatched. The CDR3 is made up of 14 amino acids. Germline CDR1 reads SGHKS; CDR2 reads YYEKEE (reference sequence). In nucleotides, the CDR3 is TGTGCCAGCAGCTTGGTTGGGACAGCCTACGAGCAGTACGTC. Protein product: CASSLVGTAYEQYV.

This chain joins TRBV25-1 and TRBJ2-3, with 9 bases fitting TRBD2. V lost 1 base and J lost 1; bases outside the gene matches: 6. Germline V gene sequence: CDR1 MGHDK, CDR2 SYGVNS. This CDR3 has 17 residues. Here the CDR3 reads CASSELVAGAGTDTQYF. Here the CDR3 DNA reads TGTGCCAGCAGTGAATTGGTAGCGGGAGCAGGCACAGATACGCAGTATTTT.

At least ten counts were recorded for this clonotype. The DNA of the CDR3 is TGTGCCAGCACCCCGAGCGCTAGCGGGGGGGCGAATGAGCAGTTCTTC. This encodes CASTPSASGGANEQFF. This rearrangement joins TRBV7-2 to TRBJ2-1, with 12 bases matching TRBD2. Germline values: CDR1 SGHTA, CDR2 FQGNSA. The trim removed 7 bases at V and 7 bases at J, leaving 11 bases unmatched. This CDR3 is 16 amino acids long.

The V gene is TRBV9, the J gene TRBJ2-5, with 9 bases fitting TRBD1. The CDR3 is 15 residues long. V trimming: 3 bases; J trimming: 5 bases; junction bases outside the gene matches: 8. Germline assignment: CDR1 SGDLS and CDR2 YYNGEE. DNA of the CDR3: TGTGCCAGCAGCGCGAGGGGGACAGGGTGGGAGACCCAGTACTTC. Translation: CASSARGTGWETQYF.

The chain has TRBV24-1 and TRBJ1-2; a weak D match, TRBD1 (6 bases). This CDR3 is built from 13 residues. The germline V and J ends were trimmed by 10 bases and 0 bases, with 11 bases remaining between them. CDR1 KGHDR and CDR2 SFDVKD come from the germline V gene. The CDR3 nucleotides are TGTGCCACTTCCGCAGGGGCTAACTATGGCTACACCTTC. Translation gives CATSAGANYGYTF.

This clonotype has a count of ten or more. V gene TRBV5-1 combines with J gene TRBJ2-1, with unresolved D. The germline V and J ends were trimmed by 4 bases and 7 bases, with 6 bases remaining between them. CDR3 length: 11 residues. From germline, CDR1 is SGHRS and CDR2 YFSETQ. The CDR3 DNA follows: TGCGCCAGCAGCACGACGAATGAGCAGTTCTTC. Its protein product is CASSTTNEQFF.

This clonotype has a count of ten or more. CDR3 amino acids: CASSFPDQPQHF. In DNA form, the CDR3 reads TGTGCCAGCAGCTTCCCAGATCAGCCCCAGCATTTT. The rearrangement joins TRBV7-2 to TRBJ1-5; D gene uncertain. From germline, CDR1 is SGHTA and CDR2 FQGNSA. V lost 3 bases and J 5 bases, leaving 5 bases between the germline ends. The CDR3 runs to 12 residues.

The chain is built from TRBV6-1 and TRBJ2-5; 7 nucleotides match TRBD2. This CDR3 has 17 residues. Losses at the gene ends were 4 bases for V and 2 bases for J; bases not matched to a gene: 13. The germline V gene has CDR1 MNHNS and CDR2 SASEGT. Written as DNA, the CDR3 is TGTGCCAGCAGTGGGGCGTGGCGGGGGACCCCTCAAGAGACCCAGTACTTC. This codes for CASSGAWRGTPQETQYF.

Remarks on this clonotype: A much larger clone is a single base away; this may be a read error. J is TRBJ1-1 and V is TRBV11-2; D ambiguous. The CDR3 is 14 amino acids. Germline CDR1 is SGHAT and CDR2 is FQNNGV. V was trimmed by 3 bases and J by 6 bases, leaving 14 bases between them. The CDR3, as DNA: TGTGCCAGCAGCTTTTGGGGTGAGGGCGCTGAAGCTTTCTTT. Translation gives CASSFWGEGAEAFF.

The J gene is TRBJ1-5, the V gene TRBV29-1; 11 bases line up with TRBD1. Germline CDR1 is SQVTM and CDR2 is ANQGSEA. This CDR3 comprises 12 residues. J was trimmed by 7 bases and V by 6 bases; bases with no gene match: 2. CDR3 amino acids: CSVGQGAQPQHF. CDR3 bases: TGCAGCGTCGGACAGGGGGCGCAGCCCCAGCATTTT.